This T cell receptor (beta chain) was captured by sequencing in a study of T cell clusters in autoimmune cytopenias. Study-wide results and caveats: Healthy donors had almost three-fold more exclusive TRB clusters than active autoimmune hepatitis patients.

This clonotype is deemed medium-sized by its frequency. The antigen is unknown. CDR1 is SGHNT and CDR2 is YENEEA in the germline V gene. The CDR3 totals 14 residues. TRB was amplified from 250 ng of peripheral blood genomic DNA per sample. TRB rearrangements were amplified by touch-down multiplex PCR with mixed TRB-A/B primers. For each CDR3 protein, TCRdb gives one entry from its re-call of the multiplex PCR reads, without DNA. The sample shows 4,000 or so distinct CDR3 sequences, and 67% sits with its ten largest clones. The sample also formed part of further work on T cell repertoires in aging, cancer and after chemotherapy. That publication notes: These repertoire data do not allow conclusions about immunological memory after chemotherapy.

The gene calls are TRBV11-3 and TRBJ2-7; the TCRdb call, TRBD2, lacks DNA for checking. Sequenced sample: peripheral blood. This clonotype was obtained from a human donor with an autoimmune cytopenia or autoimmune hepatitis (not recorded which). The CDR3 sequence is CASSSLLAGGGQYF.